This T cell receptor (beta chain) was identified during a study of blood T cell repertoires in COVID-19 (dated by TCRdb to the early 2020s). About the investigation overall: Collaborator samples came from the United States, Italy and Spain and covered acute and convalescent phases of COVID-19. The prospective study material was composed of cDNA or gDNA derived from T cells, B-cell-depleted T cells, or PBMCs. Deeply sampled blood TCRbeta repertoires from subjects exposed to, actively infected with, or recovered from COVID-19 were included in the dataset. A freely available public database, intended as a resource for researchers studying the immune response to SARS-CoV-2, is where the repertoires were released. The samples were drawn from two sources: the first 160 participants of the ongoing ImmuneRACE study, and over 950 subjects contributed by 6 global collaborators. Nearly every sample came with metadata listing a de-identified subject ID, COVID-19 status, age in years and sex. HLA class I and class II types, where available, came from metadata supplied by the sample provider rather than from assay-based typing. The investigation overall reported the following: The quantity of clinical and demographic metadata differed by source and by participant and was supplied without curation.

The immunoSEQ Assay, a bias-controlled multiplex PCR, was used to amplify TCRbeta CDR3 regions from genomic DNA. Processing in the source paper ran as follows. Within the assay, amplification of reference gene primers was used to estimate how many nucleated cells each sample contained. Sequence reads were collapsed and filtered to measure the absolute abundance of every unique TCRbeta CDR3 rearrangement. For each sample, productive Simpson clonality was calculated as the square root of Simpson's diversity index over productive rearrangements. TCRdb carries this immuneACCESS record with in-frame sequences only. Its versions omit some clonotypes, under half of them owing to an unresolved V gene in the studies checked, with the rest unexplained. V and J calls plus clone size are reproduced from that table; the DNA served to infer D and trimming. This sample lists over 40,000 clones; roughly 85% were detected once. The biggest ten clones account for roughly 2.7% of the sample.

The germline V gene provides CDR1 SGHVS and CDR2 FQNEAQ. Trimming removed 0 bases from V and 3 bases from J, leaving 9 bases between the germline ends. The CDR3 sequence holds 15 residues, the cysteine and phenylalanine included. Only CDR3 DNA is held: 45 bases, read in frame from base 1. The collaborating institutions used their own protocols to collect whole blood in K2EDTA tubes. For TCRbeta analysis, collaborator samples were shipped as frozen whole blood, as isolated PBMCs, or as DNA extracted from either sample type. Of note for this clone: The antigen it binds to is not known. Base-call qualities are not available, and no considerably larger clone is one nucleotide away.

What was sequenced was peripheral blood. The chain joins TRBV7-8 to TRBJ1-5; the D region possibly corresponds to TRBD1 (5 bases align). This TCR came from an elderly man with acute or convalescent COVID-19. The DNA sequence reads TGTGCCAGCAGCTTAGCGGCAGGGTACAATCAGCCCCAGCATTTT. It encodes CASSLAAGYNQPQHF. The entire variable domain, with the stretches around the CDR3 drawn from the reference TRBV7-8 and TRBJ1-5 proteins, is GAGVSQSPRYKVAKRGQDVALRCDPISGHVSLFWYQQALGQGPEFLTYFQNEAQLDKSGLPSDRFFAERPEGSVSTLKIQRTQQEDSAVYLCASSLAAGYNQPQHFGDGTRLSIL.